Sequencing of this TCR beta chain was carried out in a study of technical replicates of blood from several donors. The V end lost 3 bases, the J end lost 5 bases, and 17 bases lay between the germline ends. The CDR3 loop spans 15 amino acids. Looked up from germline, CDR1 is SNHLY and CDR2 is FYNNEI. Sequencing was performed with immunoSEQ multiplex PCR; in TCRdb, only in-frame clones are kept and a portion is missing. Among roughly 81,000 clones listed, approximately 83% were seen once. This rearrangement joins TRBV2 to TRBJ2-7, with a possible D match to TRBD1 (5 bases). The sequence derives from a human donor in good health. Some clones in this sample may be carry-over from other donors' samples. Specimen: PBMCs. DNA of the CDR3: TGTGCCAGCAGTGACCTAGGGTTTAGGGGCGACGAGCAGTACTTC. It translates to CASSDLGFRGDEQYF. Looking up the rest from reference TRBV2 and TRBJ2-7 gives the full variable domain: EPEVTQTPSHQVTQMGQEVILRCVPISNHLYFYWYRQILGQKVEFLVSFYNNEISEKSEIFDDQFSVERPDGSNFTLKIRSTKLEDSAMYFCASSDLGFRGDEQYFGPGTRLTVT.